Each of the 17 T cell receptor beta chains below was sequenced from the same sample in a study of blood T cell repertoires in COVID-19. Data came from immunoSEQ multiplex PCR; TCRdb stores just in-frame clones and leaves some out. The sample has roughly 400,000 clones; about 88% are singletons. Sequencing used PBMCs or T cells enriched from blood (not recorded which). These receptors were collected from a woman aged 18 to 35 who had been exposed to COVID-19.

The CDR3 loop reads CASSQGAYEQYF. In DNA, the CDR3 is TGTGCCAGCAGCCAGGGGGCCTACGAGCAGTACTTC. The chain combines TRBV28 with TRBJ2-7, with 7 bases lining up with TRBD1. This CDR3 region has 12 residues. V was pared by 6 bases and J by 2 bases, with 1 base of the junction left unmatched. The germline V gene encodes CDR1 MDHEN and CDR2 SYDVKM.

The genes are TRBV5-4 and TRBJ2-3; 8 bases match TRBD2. Germline trimming cut 4 bases from V and 5 bases from J; bases unmatched to any gene: 9. CDR1 is SGHNT and CDR2 is YYREEE in the germline V gene (reference sequence). CDR3 length equals 15 residues. CDR3 protein: CASSPARGVQDTQYF. DNA of the CDR3: TGTGCCAGCAGCCCCGCGCGGGGGGTACAAGATACGCAGTATTTT.

The chain couples TRBV30 to TRBJ1-5; the D gene is possibly TRBD1 (6 bases). The CDR3 length is 13 residues. Germline-derived CDR1 and CDR2 are GTSNPN and SVGIG (reference sequence). The ends were cut back, 5 bases at V and 1 base at J, with 9 bases in the middle. As DNA, the CDR3 is TGTGCCTGGGATCAGGGGAGCAATCAGCCCCAGCATTTT. As protein: CAWDQGSNQPQHF.

The rearrangement uses TRBV5-4 and TRBJ2-7, with 11 positions matching TRBD2. This CDR3 comprises 16 residues. Germline CDR1 is SGHNT and CDR2 is YYREEE (reference sequence). V was pared by 4 bases and J by 1 base, with 7 bases of the junction left unmatched. CDR3 nucleotide sequence: TGTGCCAGCAGCCCGGGACTAGCGGTTCAGTCCTACGAGCAGTACTTC. Protein product: CASSPGLAVQSYEQYF.

The V gene is TRBV12-2, the J gene TRBJ2-1; TRBD2, the table's D call, lacks a check against the DNA. TRBV12-2 is assigned pseudogene status. The CDR3 covers 16 residues. CDR3 DNA sequence: TGTGCAAGTCGCCTAAGACTAGGGAGCTCCTACAATGAGCAGTTCTTC. Translated, it gives CASRLRLGSSYNEQFF.

DNA for the CDR3: TGTGCCAGGGACAGGGGTGATTCACCCCTCCACTTT. Its translation: CARDRGDSPLHF. The J gene is TRBJ1-6, the V gene TRBV24-1; 10 nucleotides match TRBD1. Germline V CDR1 and CDR2: KGHDR, SFDVKD. The CDR3 has 12 amino acids. V lost 11 bases and J lost 8; bases outside the gene matches: 2.

The chain combines TRBV11-2 with TRBJ2-7, with 8 bases lining up with TRBD2. Trimming at V came to 2 bases and at J to 7 bases, leaving 16 bases not matched to a gene. This CDR3 contains 17 residues. CDR1 and CDR2 from the germline V gene are SGHAT and FQNNGV. The CDR3: CASSLTKVAGPPQEQYF. The DNA for the CDR3 is TGTGCCAGCAGCTTAACGAAAGTAGCGGGGCCGCCCCAGGAGCAGTACTTC. Full variable domain (missing parts from reference TRBV11-2 and TRBJ2-7): EAGVAQSPRYKIIEKRQSVAFWCNPISGHATLYWYQQILGQGPKLLIQFQNNGVVDDSQLPKDRFSAERLKGVDSTLKIQPAKLEDSAVYLCASSLTKVAGPPQEQYFGPGTRLTVT.

The CDR3 DNA sequence: TGTGCCAGCAGCCAAGGGGGTTCCGCGTGGACTATCGGGTCTGAGCAGTTCTTC. It specifies CASSQGGSAWTIGSEQFF. This sequence joins TRBV4-2 and TRBJ2-1; D may be TRBD2 (6 bases). CDR1 and CDR2 (germline): LGHNA, YNFKEQ. This CDR3 comprises 18 residues. V lost 1 base to trimming and J lost 9 bases, with 25 bases between them.

This chain's CDR3 is CASSTGATNEKLFF. The DNA of the CDR3 is TGTGCCAGCAGTACGGGTGCAACTAATGAAAAACTGTTTTTT. The gene calls are TRBV6-5 and TRBJ1-4; D remains unclear. With 5 bases removed from V and 0 bases from J, the gap between germline ends came to 7 bases. Germline assignment: CDR1 MNHEY and CDR2 SVGAGI. CDR3 size: 14 residues.

This rearrangement joins TRBV6-5 to TRBJ2-1; TRBD2 aligns across 8 bases. This CDR3 is 15 amino acids long. From germline, CDR1 is MNHEY and CDR2 SVGAGI. V shed 6 bases and J 15 bases; nucleotides not matched to a gene: 19. The CDR3 loop reads CASRHGRAQDKRPFF. The CDR3 region has the DNA TGTGCCAGCAGACACGGGAGGGCCCAGGATAAGAGGCCGTTCTTC.

This chain uses TRBV19 with TRBJ2-5; 9 bases are a match to TRBD2. CDR3 size: 14 residues. CDR1 and CDR2 (germline): LNHDA, SQIVND (reference sequence). V gave up 3 bases and J gave up 3 bases; unmatched junction bases: 2. Written as DNA, the CDR3 is TGTGCCAGTAGTATGTTAGCGGGAGAAGAGACCCAGTACTTC. Translating it yields CASSMLAGEETQYF.

In its sample, this clone was seen a few times. The chain uses TRBV20-1 and TRBJ1-2; the D gene is possibly TRBD1 (5 bases). CDR1 is DFQATT, CDR2 SNEGSKA, per germline (reference sequence). V was cut by 3 bases and J by 5 bases, with 19 bases left in between. The CDR3 loop spans 15 amino acids. CDR3 residues: CSASHPRGVGYGYTF. Written as DNA, the CDR3 is TGCAGTGCTAGTCATCCCCGGGGGGTAGGGTATGGCTACACCTTC.

This sequence joins TRBV6-6 and TRBJ1-2, with 8 bases fitting TRBD1. This CDR3 spans 16 amino acids. Germline V gene sequence: CDR1 MNHNY, CDR2 SVGAGI (reference sequence). The J segment lost 7 bases and the V segment lost 5 bases, leaving 15 bases of the junction unmatched. CDR3 sequence: CASSNQGAPGAAGYTF. The CDR3 DNA sequence: TGTGCCAGCAGTAATCAGGGGGCCCCGGGGGCTGCTGGCTACACCTTC.

This clone has a handful of counts. The chain carries TRBV2 and TRBJ2-2; D may be TRBD1 (5 bases). The V gene lost 5 bases and the J gene lost 2 bases, with 24 bases spanning the gap. Germline CDR1 and CDR2: SNHLY and FYNNEI. The length of the CDR3 is 19 residues. The CDR3 loop reads CASSKDPTAPILNTGELFF. CDR3 nucleotides: TGTGCCAGCAGTAAAGACCCGACAGCGCCGATTCTTAACACCGGGGAGCTGTTTTTT. Variable domain in full (rest from reference TRBV2 and TRBJ2-2): EPEVTQTPSHQVTQMGQEVILRCVPISNHLYFYWYRQILGQKVEFLVSFYNNEISEKSEIFDDQFSVERPDGSNFTLKIRSTKLEDSAMYFCASSKDPTAPILNTGELFFGEGSRLTVL.

J is TRBJ2-3 and V is TRBV9, with 9 bases aligning to TRBD1. J lost 3 bases, V lost 4 bases, and 9 bases had no gene match. CDR3 length equals 16 residues. The germline gives CDR1 SGDLS, CDR2 YYNGEE. As DNA, the CDR3 is TGTGCCAGCAGCACAACCCGGGACAGGGCTACAGATACGCAGTATTTT. It yields the protein CASSTTRDRATDTQYF.

CDR3 region: CASSSTNTGELFF. CDR3 DNA sequence: TGTGCCAGCAGTTCCACGAACACCGGGGAGCTGTTTTTT. The chain uses TRBV12-3 or TRBV12-4 and TRBJ2-2; no reliable D call. CDR3 size: 13 residues. V lost 4 bases to trimming and J lost 0 bases, with 3 bases between them.

The V and J genes are TRBV2 and TRBJ2-1, with TRBD1 identical over 10 bases. V lost 1 base and J lost 3; bases outside the gene matches: 15. Germline V lookup: CDR1 SNHLY, CDR2 FYNNEI. This CDR3 has 20 amino acids. The CDR3 spells CASSEVRADRGEFSYNEQFF. DNA of the CDR3: TGTGCCAGCAGTGAAGTAAGGGCGGACAGGGGGGAATTTAGCTACAATGAGCAGTTCTTC.